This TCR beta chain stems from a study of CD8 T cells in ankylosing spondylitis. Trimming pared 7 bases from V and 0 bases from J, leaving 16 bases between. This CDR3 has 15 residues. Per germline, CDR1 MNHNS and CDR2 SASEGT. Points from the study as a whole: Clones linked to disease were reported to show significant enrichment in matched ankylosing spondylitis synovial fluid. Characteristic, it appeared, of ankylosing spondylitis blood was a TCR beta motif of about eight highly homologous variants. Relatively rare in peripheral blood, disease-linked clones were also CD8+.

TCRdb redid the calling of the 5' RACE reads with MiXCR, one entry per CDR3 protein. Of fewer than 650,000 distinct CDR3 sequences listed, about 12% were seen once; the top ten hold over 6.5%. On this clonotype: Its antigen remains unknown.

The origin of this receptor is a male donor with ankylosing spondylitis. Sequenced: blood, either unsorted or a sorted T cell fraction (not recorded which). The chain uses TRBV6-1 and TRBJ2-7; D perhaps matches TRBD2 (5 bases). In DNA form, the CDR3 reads TGTGCCAGCACCGAGGGCCCTCCGAGCTCCTACGAGCAGTACTTC. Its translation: CASTEGPPSSYEQYF.